The rows below give T cell receptor beta chains drawn from one sample of a study of cytomegalovirus exposure and HLA in healthy donors. The table came from immunoSEQ multiplex PCR; TCRdb's copy has only in-frame clones and leaves some out. The sample table includes some 200,000 clones. Sequenced input: PBMCs. The receptors come from a boy aged 5-17 years in good health and CMV-seronegative. Both conserved end residues are part of each CDR3. D genes are given only for firm matches.

>TRBJ2-7|.|TRBV6-5
CASSYSTSGWNYEQYF
TGTGCCAGCAGTTACTCGACCAGCGGGTGGAACTACGAGCAGTACTTC
>TRBJ2-2|.|TRBV28
CASSLWPNTNTGELFF
TGTGCCAGCAGTTTATGGCCTAATACGAACACCGGGGAGCTGTTTTTT
>TRBJ2-6|.|TRBV5-4
CASSLPSGANVLTF
TGTGCCAGCAGCTTGCCGTCTGGGGCCAACGTCCTGACTTTC
>TRBJ2-7|.|TRBV2
CASSEEARAYEQYF
TGTGCCAGCAGTGAAGAAGCCAGGGCCTACGAGCAGTACTTC
>TRBJ1-1|.|TRBV18
CASSPPGAGNTEAFF
TGTGCCAGCTCACCACCGGGGGCAGGGAACACTGAAGCTTTCTTT
>TRBJ1-2|.|TRBV4-2
CASSQDGRDGYTF
TGTGCCAGCAGCCAAGACGGGCGGGATGGCTACACCTTC
>TRBJ2-5|.|TRBV5-1
CASSPRRDAGGTQYF
TGCGCCAGCAGCCCGAGGAGGGACGCCGGGGGGACCCAGTACTTC
>TRBJ2-5|TRBD1|TRBV7-9
CASSFLASGGEAQYF
TGTGCCAGCAGCTTTCTAGCCTCAGGGGGTGAGGCCCAGTACTTC
>TRBJ2-5|TRBD1|TRBV19
CASSIDRGRETQYF
TGTGCCAGTAGTATTGACAGGGGGCGGGAGACCCAGTACTTC
>TRBJ1-2|TRBD1|TRBV5-4
CATTGTGGYGYTF
TGTGCCACCACCGGAACAGGGGGCTATGGCTACACCTTC
>TRBJ1-5|.|TRBV4-1
CASSLDFAGNQPQHF
TGCGCCAGCAGCCTCGACTTTGCAGGGAATCAGCCCCAGCATTTT
>TRBJ1-1|.|TRBV7-9
CASSLGAGGTEAFF
TGTGCCAGCAGCTTGGGGGCGGGAGGTACTGAAGCTTTCTTT
>TRBJ2-1|TRBD2|TRBV6-1
CATGTSGNNEQFF
TGTGCCACCGGGACTAGCGGAAACAATGAGCAGTTCTTC
>TRBJ1-3|.|TRBV2
CASSRQGNTIYF
TGTGCCAGCAGTCGTCAGGGAAACACCATATATTTT
>TRBJ1-1|.|TRBV7-6
CASSPKLVGNTEAFF
TGTGCCAGCAGCCCAAAACTAGTCGGTAACACTGAAGCTTTCTTT
>TRBJ1-1|.|TRBV19
CASWTAWGEAFF
TGTGCCAGTTGGACAGCCTGGGGAGAAGCTTTCTTT
>TRBJ2-3|TRBD2|TRBV5-1
CASSLGRGGDTQYF
TGCGCCAGCAGTCTGGGGCGGGGGGGAGATACGCAGTATTTT
>TRBJ2-7|.|TRBV6-5
CASSYSMDSSYEQYF
TGTGCCAGCAGTTACTCGATGGACTCCTCCTACGAGCAGTACTTC
>TRBJ2-2|TRBD1|TRBV2
CASSELFRTGGLRELFF
TGTGCCAGCAGTGAGCTCTTTAGGACAGGGGGTCTCAGGGAGCTGTTTTTT
>TRBJ2-1|TRBD2|TRBV29-1
CSVTTSGSYNEQFF
TGCAGCGTCACAACTAGCGGCTCCTACAATGAGCAGTTCTTC
>TRBJ2-7|.|TRBV5-4
CATTGTLTYEQYF
TGTGCAACAACCGGGACTCTGACCTACGAGCAGTACTTC
>TRBJ1-4|.|TRBV9
CASSVEEAGKLFF
TGTGCCAGCAGCGTAGAGGAGGCCGGGAAACTGTTTTTT
>TRBJ1-2|.|TRBV19
CASSMVQAQGGYTF
TGTGCCAGTAGTATGGTACAGGCCCAGGGAGGCTACACCTTC
>TRBJ1-6|.|TRBV9
CASSVRASADNSPLHF
TGTGCCAGCAGCGTCCGAGCCAGTGCGGATAATTCACCCCTCCACTTT
>TRBJ2-5|.|TRBV6-5
CASRRTTHETQYF
TGTGCCAGCAGACGGACTACCCACGAGACCCAGTACTTC
>TRBJ1-2|.|TRBV5-5
CASSLSGGANYGYTF
TGTGCCAGCAGCTTGTCGGGGGGGGCTAACTATGGCTACACCTTC
>TRBJ1-2|.|TRBV7-9
CASSLGTGYGYTF
TGTGCCAGCAGCTTAGGAACAGGCTATGGCTACACCTTC
>TRBJ1-5|.|TRBV6-1
CASSAMEGNQPQHF
TGTGCCAGCAGTGCTATGGAGGGCAATCAGCCCCAGCATTTT
>TRBJ1-2|TRBD1|TRBV10-3
CAILGQGEDGYTF
TGTGCCATCCTTGGACAGGGAGAGGACGGCTACACCTTC
>TRBJ2-3|.|TRBV5-8
CASNVNLVGAIPDTQYF
TGTGCCAGCAACGTGAACCTAGTTGGGGCGATCCCAGATACGCAGTATTTT
>TRBJ1-1|TRBD1|TRBV6-1
CASSEWQGVGTEAFF
TGTGCCAGCAGTGAGTGGCAGGGGGTGGGGACTGAAGCTTTCTTT
>TRBJ2-7|.|TRBV25-1
CASSARQRNHVREQYF
TGTGCCAGCAGTGCCCGACAGAGAAACCACGTCCGTGAGCAGTACTTC
>TRBJ2-7|TRBD1|TRBV5-1
CASSLGDREGAYEQYF
TGCGCCAGCAGCTTGGGGGACAGGGAAGGAGCCTACGAGCAGTACTTC
>TRBJ2-6|.|TRBV2
CASRTGYNSGANVLTF
TGTGCCAGCAGGACCGGGTATAACTCTGGGGCCAACGTCCTGACTTTC
>TRBJ1-1|.|TRBV6-1
CASRDRNTEAFF
TGTGCCAGCAGGGACAGGAACACTGAAGCTTTCTTT
>TRBJ1-1|TRBD1|TRBV9
CASSPRIGTGNTEAFF
TGTGCCAGCAGCCCTCGGATTGGGACAGGGAACACTGAAGCTTTCTTT